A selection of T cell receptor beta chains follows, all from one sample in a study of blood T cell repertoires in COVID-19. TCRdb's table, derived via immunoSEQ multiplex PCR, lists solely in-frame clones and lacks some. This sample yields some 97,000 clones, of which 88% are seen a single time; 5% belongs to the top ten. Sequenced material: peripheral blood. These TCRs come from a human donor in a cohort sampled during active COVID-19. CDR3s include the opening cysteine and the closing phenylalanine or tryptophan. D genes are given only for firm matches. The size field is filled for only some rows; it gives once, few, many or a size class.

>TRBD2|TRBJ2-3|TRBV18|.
CASSPLLTSGDTDTQYF
TGTGCCAGCTCACCACTCTTGACTAGCGGGGACACAGATACGCAGTATTTT
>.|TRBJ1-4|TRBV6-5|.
CASTMTGDHEKLFF
TGTGCCAGCACTATGACAGGCGACCATGAAAAACTGTTTTTT
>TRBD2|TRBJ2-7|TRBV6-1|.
CASSEMGGSGYEQYF
TGTGCCAGCAGTGAGATGGGGGGGAGTGGCTACGAGCAGTACTTC
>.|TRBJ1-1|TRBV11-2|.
CASSLAGLTEAFF
TGTGCCAGCAGCTTAGCGGGGTTGACTGAAGCTTTCTTT
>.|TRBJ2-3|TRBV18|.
CASSPGQGPDTQYF
TGTGCCAGCTCACCAGGGCAGGGCCCGGATACGCAGTATTTT
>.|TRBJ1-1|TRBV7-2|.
CASSLAGQLNTEAFF
TGTGCCAGCAGCTTAGCGGGGCAGCTGAACACTGAAGCTTTCTTT
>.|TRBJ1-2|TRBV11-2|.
CASSAQIIDYGYTF
TGTGCCAGCAGCGCCCAGATAATCGACTATGGCTACACCTTC
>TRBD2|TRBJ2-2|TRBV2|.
CASSPRWLAGLSLTGELFF
TGTGCCAGCAGCCCAAGGTGGTTAGCGGGATTGAGTCTCACCGGGGAGCTGTTTTTT
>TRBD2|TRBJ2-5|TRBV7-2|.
CASSPTSGRAETQYF
TGTGCCAGCAGCCCGACTAGCGGGAGGGCGGAGACCCAGTACTTC
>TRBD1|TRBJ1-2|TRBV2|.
CASSVGTGVYGYTF
TGTGCCAGCAGTGTAGGGACAGGGGTCTATGGCTACACCTTC
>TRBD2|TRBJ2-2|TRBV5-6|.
CATHRRETYTGELFF
TGTGCCACCCACCGGCGGGAGACGTACACCGGGGAGCTGTTTTTT
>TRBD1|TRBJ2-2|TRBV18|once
CASSLRTGDTGELFF
TGTGCCAGCTCACTTCGGACAGGGGACACCGGGGAGCTGTTTTTT
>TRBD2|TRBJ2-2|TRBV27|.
CASSKASGSIGELFF
TGTGCCAGCTCAAAGGCTAGCGGGAGCATCGGGGAGCTGTTTTTT
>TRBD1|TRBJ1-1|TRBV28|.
CASSPDRGRGMNTEAFF
TGTGCCAGCAGTCCAGACAGGGGGCGGGGGATGAACACTGAAGCTTTCTTT
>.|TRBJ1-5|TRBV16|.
CASSQSERSNQPQHF
TGTGCCAGCAGCCAATCCGAGCGGAGCAATCAGCCCCAGCATTTT
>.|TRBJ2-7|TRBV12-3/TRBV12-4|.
CASTFRGTYEQYF
TGTGCCAGCACATTCAGGGGAACCTACGAGCAGTACTTC